This passage covers 31 T cell receptor beta chains from one sample sequenced in a study of technical replicates of blood from several donors. The repertoire was sequenced with immunoSEQ multiplex PCR; TCRdb's copy has only in-frame clones and lacks some. The repertoire holds about 83,000 clones, with approximately 94% as singletons. Specimen: T cells isolated from PBMCs. Receptors originate from a human donor in good health.

The chain uses TRBV6-1 and TRBJ2-7; 13 nucleotides agree with TRBD2. Germline V gene lookup returns CDR1 MNHNS and CDR2 SASEGT. The CDR3 runs 16 residues. V shed 2 bases, J shed 2 bases, and the junction held 3 bases outside the gene matches. This chain's CDR3 is CASSETGLAGAYEQYF. In nucleotides, the CDR3 is TGTGCCAGCAGTGAAACCGGACTAGCGGGAGCCTACGAGCAGTACTTC.

The chain carries TRBV12-5 and TRBJ1-4; 9 nucleotides match TRBD1. In germline, CDR1 is LGHNT, CDR2 FRNRAP. V gave up 1 base and J gave up 3 bases; unmatched junction bases: 6. The CDR3 runs 17 residues. CDR3 sequence: CASGLAGTGFANEKLFF. The CDR3 region has the DNA TGTGCTAGTGGTTTGGCAGGGACAGGGTTTGCTAATGAAAAACTGTTTTTT. Complete variable domain (other parts from reference TRBV12-5 and TRBJ1-4): DARVTQTPRHKVTEMGQEVTMRCQPILGHNTVFWYRQTMMQGLELLAYFRNRAPLDDSGMPKDRFSAEMPDATLATLKIQPSEPRDSAVYFCASGLAGTGFANEKLFFGSGTQLSVL.

The V gene is TRBV9, the J gene TRBJ2-7; TRBD1 is a possible D gene (5 bases). Between the trimmed V and J ends, which lost 6 bases and 5 bases, there was a span of 21 bases. The CDR3 has 15 residues. Looked up from germline, CDR1 is SGDLS and CDR2 is YYNGEE. The CDR3 bases are TGTGCCAGCACTCCCAACGTGCAGGGATTGCACGAGCAGTACTTC. Translated: CASTPNVQGLHEQYF.

This clone was seen more than once but under ten times. The V gene is TRBV18, the J gene TRBJ2-2; D uncertain. The length of the CDR3 is 15 residues. V was shortened by 6 bases and J by 6 bases, with 17 bases between the two germline ends. CDR1 and CDR2 (germline): KGHSH, LQKENI. The CDR3 region is CASSPFSEVAGELFF. CDR3 DNA: TGTGCCAGCTCCCCCTTCTCTGAAGTAGCCGGGGAGCTGTTTTTT.

This chain connects TRBV30 to TRBJ1-1, with a tentative D call TRBD1 (6 bases). V dropped 5 bases and J dropped 8 bases, with 12 bases sitting between them. In germline, CDR1 is GTSNPN, CDR2 SVGIG (reference sequence). This CDR3 has 11 amino acids. This CDR3 is CAWLQGREAFF. CDR3 in DNA: TGTGCCTGGCTACAGGGTAGGGAAGCTTTCTTT.

This rearrangement joins TRBV19 to TRBJ2-2; 9 nucleotides agree with TRBD1. Germline values: CDR1 LNHDA, CDR2 SQIVND (reference sequence). The CDR3 loop spans 15 amino acids. V was pared by 5 bases and J by 0 bases, with 1 base of the junction left unmatched. The CDR3 here is CASSRTGANTGELFF. The CDR3 DNA follows: TGTGCCAGTAGTCGGACAGGGGCGAACACCGGGGAGCTGTTTTTT.

This sequence joins TRBV6-1 and TRBJ1-1; the D is unclear. Germline CDR1 MNHNS, CDR2 SASEGT. The CDR3 runs to 16 residues. V gave up 0 bases and J gave up 0 bases, with 11 bases separating them. For the CDR3, the DNA is TGTGCCAGCAGTGAAGCTTGGCAAGTTATGAACACTGAAGCTTTCTTT. Encoded protein: CASSEAWQVMNTEAFF.

V and J are TRBV10-2 and TRBJ1-5; 9 bases fit TRBD1. V shed 6 bases, J shed 6 bases, and the junction held 6 bases outside the gene matches. Looked up from germline, CDR1 is WSHSY and CDR2 is SAAADI. The CDR3 sequence is 14 residues long. The CDR3 sequence: CASRGTGSFQPQHF. In nucleotides, the CDR3 is TGCGCCAGCAGAGGGACAGGGAGTTTTCAGCCCCAGCATTTT.

The rearrangement joins TRBV15 to TRBJ1-4, with 7 bases identical to TRBD1. The germline CDR1 and CDR2 sequences are LNHNV and YYDKDF (reference sequence). This CDR3 comprises 15 residues. Trimming took 1 base from V and 4 from J; bases not matched to a gene: 3. CDR3 sequence: CATSRVGQNNEKLFF. CDR3 in DNA: TGTGCCACCAGCAGAGTGGGACAGAATAATGAAAAACTGTTTTTT.

The chain uses TRBV19 and TRBJ1-1; D is uncertain. Between the trimmed V and J ends, which lost 9 bases and 1 base, there was a span of 12 bases. The CDR3 has 13 amino acids. Germline-derived CDR1 and CDR2 are LNHDA and SQIVND (reference sequence). The CDR3 spells CASLIGPNTEAFF. DNA for the CDR3: TGTGCCAGCCTAATTGGTCCGAACACTGAAGCTTTCTTT.

V usage is TRBV29-1 and J usage is TRBJ2-4, with 14 bases identical to TRBD2. V dropped 5 bases and J dropped 9; count of bases not matched to a gene: 6. Germline CDR1 reads SQVTM; CDR2 reads ANQGSEA. This CDR3 spans 14 amino acids. The chain's CDR3 is CSVQTGLAGAIQYF. CDR3 bases: TGCAGCGTTCAAACGGGACTAGCGGGGGCCATTCAGTACTTC.

The rearrangement joins TRBV7-3 to TRBJ2-1, with 9 bases aligning to TRBD2. The CDR3 is 16 amino acids. CDR1 SGHTA and CDR2 FQGTGA come from the germline V gene. V shed 2 bases, J shed 4 bases, and the junction held 6 bases outside the gene matches. The CDR3 nucleotides read TGTGCCAGCAGCTTAGATAGAGCGGGGGGATACAATGAGCAGTTCTTC. Its protein product is CASSLDRAGGYNEQFF.

The chain is built from TRBV9 and TRBJ2-1; 10 bases align to TRBD2. V shed 3 bases and J 8 bases; nucleotides not matched to a gene: 8. Germline V lookup: CDR1 SGDLS, CDR2 YYNGEE. The CDR3 runs to 15 residues. In DNA, the CDR3 is TGTGCCAGCAGCGCGAGCGGGGGGGATTATGATGAGCAGTTCTTC. Translation: CASSASGGDYDEQFF.

This chain joins TRBV11-2 and TRBJ2-1; 10 bases match TRBD2. This CDR3 is built from 15 residues. V shed 4 bases and J 3 bases; nucleotides not matched to a gene: 3. Per germline, CDR1 SGHAT and CDR2 FQNNGV. The CDR3 loop reads CASSSSGRVYNEQFF. Written as DNA, the CDR3 is TGTGCCAGCAGCTCAAGCGGGAGGGTCTACAATGAGCAGTTCTTC. The full variable domain, completed using reference TRBV11-2 and TRBJ2-1, is EAGVAQSPRYKIIEKRQSVAFWCNPISGHATLYWYQQILGQGPKLLIQFQNNGVVDDSQLPKDRFSAERLKGVDSTLKIQPAKLEDSAVYLCASSSSGRVYNEQFFGPGTRLTVL.

The rearrangement joins TRBV6-1 to TRBJ1-1; tentative D call: TRBD1 (6 bases). CDR1 is MNHNS, CDR2 SASEGT, per germline. The CDR3 loop spans 15 amino acids. Trimming stripped 4 bases from V and 4 bases from J, with 16 bases between. The CDR3 loop reads CASSGYKGGGTEAFF. CDR3 bases: TGTGCCAGCAGTGGGTATAAGGGGGGGGGCACTGAAGCTTTCTTT.

The chain combines TRBV28 with TRBJ2-7; 9 nucleotides match TRBD1. V gave up 7 bases and J gave up 3 bases; unmatched junction bases: 4. Germline CDR1 reads MDHEN; CDR2 reads SYDVKM. The CDR3 runs to 13 residues. The CDR3 sequence: CASNDRGNYEQYF. The CDR3 DNA reads TGTGCCAGCAACGACAGGGGGAACTACGAGCAGTACTTC.

V gene TRBV12-2 combines with J gene TRBJ2-6; the DNA was not used to check the table's D call, TRBD1. TRBV12-2 is flagged as a pseudogene. The CDR3 is made up of 16 amino acids. The CDR3 bases are TGTGCAAGTCGCTTAGCACAGGACTCTGGGGCCAACGTCCTGACTTTC. Translation gives CASRLAQDSGANVLTF.

The genes are TRBV5-8 and TRBJ1-2, with 7 nucleotides matching TRBD1. The junction had 7 bases not matched to a gene; V was cut back by 4 bases and J by 1 base. Germline loops: CDR1 SGHTS, CDR2 YDEGEE. CDR3 length: 15 amino acids. As DNA, the CDR3 is TGTGCCAGCAGCCCCCTCGACAGGGTTAACTATGGCTACACCTTC. This encodes CASSPLDRVNYGYTF.

V gene TRBV30 combines with J gene TRBJ1-2; no clear D. The CDR3 runs 14 residues. Trimming removed 5 bases from V and 2 bases from J, with 15 bases in between. Germline-derived CDR1 and CDR2 are GTSNPN and SVGIG (reference sequence). In DNA form, the CDR3 reads TGTGCCTGGGGGCTAAGGACTTGGAACTATGGCTACACCTTC. Protein product: CAWGLRTWNYGYTF.

The rearrangement joins TRBV18 to TRBJ2-3; 11 bases are shared with TRBD2. The V and J ends lost 1 base and 0 bases, in that order; junction bases with no gene match: 0. There are 16 residues in the CDR3. CDR1 is KGHSH, CDR2 LQKENI, per germline. CDR3 region: CASSPRLAGSTDTQYF. Here the CDR3 DNA reads TGTGCCAGCTCACCACGACTAGCGGGGAGCACAGATACGCAGTATTTT.

The rearrangement links TRBV6-4 to TRBJ2-5, with 14 bases lining up with TRBD2. The CDR3 loop spans 17 amino acids. J was trimmed by 5 bases and V by 2 bases; bases with no gene match: 7. From germline, CDR1 is MRHNA and CDR2 SNTAGT. The CDR3 region has the DNA TGTGCCAGCAGTGACCCGACTAGCGGGGGGGCTCGGGAGACCCAGTACTTC. Translated: CASSDPTSGGARETQYF.

This chain connects TRBV2 to TRBJ1-5, with D uncertain. The CDR3 is made up of 12 amino acids. Trimming pared 0 bases from V and 6 bases from J, leaving 3 bases between. Germline CDR1 and CDR2: SNHLY and FYNNEI. In nucleotides, the CDR3 is TGTGCCAGCAGTGAAGCGCGTCAGCCCCAGCATTTT. Translated, it gives CASSEARQPQHF.

This chain joins TRBV28 and TRBJ2-2, with no clear D. CDR3 size: 14 residues. V was pared by 7 bases and J by 3 bases, with 12 bases between. From germline, CDR1 is MDHEN and CDR2 SYDVKM. The chain's CDR3 is CASTKLGDTGELFF. The CDR3 region has the DNA TGTGCCAGCACGAAACTCGGTGACACCGGGGAGCTGTTTTTT. Variable domain in full (rest from reference TRBV28 and TRBJ2-2): DVKVTQSSRYLVKRTGEKVFLECVQDMDHENMFWYRQDPGLGLRLIYFSYDVKMKEKGDIPEGYSVSREKKERFSLILESASTNQTSMYLCASTKLGDTGELFFGEGSRLTVL.

The rearrangement uses TRBV5-1 and TRBJ2-7, with 7 nucleotides matching TRBD1. The CDR3 covers 16 residues. Germline V CDR1 and CDR2: SGHRS, YFSETQ. V was clipped by 0 bases and J by 0 bases; unmatched bases: 6. CDR3 amino acids: CASSLGSGDSSYEQYF. CDR3 DNA sequence: TGCGCCAGCAGCTTGGGCTCAGGGGACAGCTCCTACGAGCAGTACTTC. The full variable domain, in which reference TRBV5-1 and TRBJ2-7 provide the parts outside the CDR3, is KAGVTQTPRYLIKTRGQQVTLSCSPISGHRSVSWYQQTPGQGLQFLFEYFSETQRNKGNFPGRFSGRQFSNSRSEMNVSTLELGDSALYLCASSLGSGDSSYEQYFGPGTRLTVT.

The chain couples TRBV6-6 to TRBJ2-7; possibly TRBD2 for D (6 bases). The CDR3 is made up of 14 amino acids. V lost 0 bases and J lost 7, with 13 bases in between. The V gene's germline CDR1 is MNHNY and CDR2 SVGAGI (reference sequence). CDR3 DNA sequence: TGTGCCAGCAGTTACTCGGGGAGGCGGGTGGAGCAGTACTTC. It specifies CASSYSGRRVEQYF.

For this clone: Other DNA sequences in this sample translate to the same CDR3. The V call is TRBV5-1, the J call TRBJ1-1; D is undetermined. This CDR3 is 13 amino acids long. CDR1 is SGHRS and CDR2 is YFSETQ in the germline V gene. Trimming cost V 0 bases and J 1 base, with 4 bases left between them. CDR3 residues: CASSLDRNTEAFF. CDR3 nucleotide sequence: TGCGCCAGCAGCTTGGACAGGAACACTGAAGCTTTCTTT.

This sequence joins TRBV6-5 and TRBJ1-3; D is possibly TRBD1 (5 bases). CDR3 size: 15 residues. Germline V gene sequence: CDR1 MNHEY, CDR2 SVGAGI. Trimming removed 2 bases at V and 4 bases at J, with 12 bases between. The CDR3 bases are TGTGCCAGCAGTTACGGGCTGGGGGGAGGAAACACCATATATTTT. It codes for CASSYGLGGGNTIYF.

The genes are TRBV28 and TRBJ1-4, with TRBD1 as a possible D gene (6 bases). Trimming cost V 2 bases and J 2 bases, with 21 bases left between them. In germline, CDR1 is MDHEN, CDR2 SYDVKM. The CDR3 runs to 19 residues. CDR3 in DNA: TGTGCCAGCAGTTTAGATGGGCTGGTGCAGGGGCCGACTAATGAAAAACTGTTTTTT. This translates into CASSLDGLVQGPTNEKLFF.

This chain connects TRBV20-1 to TRBJ1-5; D call uncertain. Per germline, CDR1 DFQATT and CDR2 SNEGSKA (reference sequence). The CDR3 contains 11 residues. V shed 8 bases and J shed 9 bases, with 14 bases lying between them. The CDR3 DNA follows: TGCAGTCCCAAGATCTATGGGCCCCAGCATTTT. Residues: CSPKIYGPQHF.

The rearrangement uses TRBV6-1 and TRBJ2-7, with 10 bases that match TRBD2. This CDR3 comprises 15 residues. V lost 2 bases, J lost 5 bases, and 6 bases stayed unmatched. The V gene's germline CDR1 is MNHNS and CDR2 SASEGT. The CDR3 loop reads CASSETASGSHEQYF. The CDR3 nucleotides are TGTGCCAGCAGTGAAACGGCTAGCGGGAGCCACGAGCAGTACTTC.

The chain recombines TRBV6-1 with TRBJ2-2; tentative D call: TRBD1 (6 bases). The CDR3 extends over 15 amino acids. The ends were cut back, 11 bases at V and 5 bases at J, with 21 bases in the middle. CDR1 is MNHNS, CDR2 SASEGT, per germline. The CDR3 DNA follows: TGTGCCGGACGCCGGGACACCTTTTGGACCGGGGAGCTGTTTTTT. Translated, it gives CAGRRDTFWTGELFF.